The next 22 T cell receptor beta chains were all read from a single sample in a study of shared clonotypes between healthy human individuals. Only in-frame clones appear in the TCRdb table, and some are missing; sequencing was by immunoSEQ multiplex PCR. The sample lists more than 2 million clones, 93% seen once, with about 1.7% in the top ten. Terminally differentiated effector memory CD45RA+ cells were excluded by CCR7 positive selection of CD45RO-negative cells. The material sequenced was naive CD8+ T cells from PBMCs. Receptors were obtained from a man younger than 35 in good health. Some clones in this sample may be carry-over from other donors' samples.

The chain uses TRBV7-9 and TRBJ2-1; 8 nucleotides align to TRBD2. Per the germline V gene, CDR1 is SEHNR and CDR2 is FQNEAQ (reference sequence). Losses at the gene ends were 5 bases for V and 3 bases for J; bases not matched to a gene: 9. There are 16 residues in the CDR3. CDR3 in DNA: TGTGCCAGCAGCCCCCCGGGGAGCGGGAGCTACAATGAGCAGTTCTTC. Its protein is CASSPPGSGSYNEQFF.

V is TRBV7-9 and J is TRBJ2-1, with TRBD2 matching 7 bases. Germline values: CDR1 SEHNR, CDR2 FQNEAQ (reference sequence). Trimming took 4 bases from V and 8 from J; bases not matched to a gene: 8. The CDR3 runs to 14 residues. CDR3 in amino acids: CASSWSSGRDEQFF. The CDR3 DNA is TGTGCCAGCAGCTGGAGTAGCGGGCGGGATGAGCAGTTCTTC.

The CDR3 DNA follows: TGCGCCAGCAGTCCCAACCCTGGACACAGCACAGATACGCAGTATTTT. It translates to CASSPNPGHSTDTQYF. V usage is TRBV10-1 and J usage is TRBJ2-3, with D perhaps TRBD1 (5 bases). V was shortened by 5 bases and J by 0 bases, with 15 bases between the two germline ends. This CDR3 contains 16 residues. Looked up from germline, CDR1 is WNHNN and CDR2 is SYGVQD (reference sequence).

This clone was seen only once. J is TRBJ2-5 and V is TRBV5-4; the D gene is possibly TRBD2 (6 bases). V shed 4 bases and J shed 2 bases, with 12 bases lying between them. Per germline, CDR1 SGHNT and CDR2 YYREEE (reference sequence). This CDR3 is 14 amino acids long. The CDR3 loop is CASSDIGGQETQYF. Written as DNA, the CDR3 is TGTGCCAGCAGCGATATTGGGGGGCAAGAGACCCAGTACTTC. The full variable domain, its missing parts supplied by reference TRBV5-4 and TRBJ2-5, is ETGVTQSPTHLIKTRGQQVTLRCSSQSGHNTVSWYQQALGQGPQFIFQYYREEENGRGNFPPRFSGLQFPNYSSELNVNALELDDSALYLCASSDIGGQETQYFGPGTRLLVL.

The V and J genes are TRBV6-5 and TRBJ2-1, with D unclear. V was cut by 5 bases and J by 13 bases, with 24 bases left in between. The CDR3 consists of 15 residues. Germline V gene lookup returns CDR1 MNHEY and CDR2 SVGAGI. In nucleotides, the CDR3 is TGTGCCAGCAGTCCAACATCCTCTAGAGTCTCCATCCAGTTCTTC. Translating gives CASSPTSSRVSIQFF.

This rearrangement joins TRBV7-9 to TRBJ2-7; 11 bases align to TRBD2. Germline CDR1 SEHNR, CDR2 FQNEAQ (reference sequence). The J segment lost 5 bases and the V segment lost 3 bases, leaving 6 bases of the junction unmatched. This CDR3 contains 15 residues. Here the CDR3 reads CASSLSSGRADEQYF. The CDR3 nucleotides are TGTGCCAGCAGCTTGAGTAGCGGGAGGGCCGACGAGCAGTACTTC.

With regard to this clone: The same CDR3 can be traced to other DNA sequences in this sample. J is TRBJ2-7 and V is TRBV7-9; unclear D gene. CDR1 is SEHNR and CDR2 is FQNEAQ in the germline V gene (reference sequence). The ends were cut back, 4 bases at V and 3 bases at J, with 7 bases in the middle. The CDR3 loop spans 12 amino acids. The CDR3: CASSSQNYEQYF. The CDR3 DNA follows: TGTGCCAGCAGCTCCCAAAACTACGAGCAGTACTTC.

The table lists this clone with a count of one. The CDR3 DNA is TGTGCCAGCAGCTTGGCGGGACTAGCGGGGTCTGGAAACATTCAGTACTTC. Protein sequence: CASSLAGLAGSGNIQYF. This chain joins TRBV5-8 and TRBJ2-4; 13 bases are a match to TRBD2. The V and J ends lost 0 bases and 6 bases, in that order; junction bases with no gene match: 6. The CDR3 has 17 amino acids. Per the germline V gene, CDR1 is SGHTS and CDR2 is YDEGEE.

Here the CDR3 reads CASSQDGRGPGVSEAFF. For the CDR3, the DNA is TGCGCCAGCAGCCAAGATGGGAGGGGCCCCGGGGTCTCCGAAGCTTTCTTT. The chain carries TRBV4-3 and TRBJ1-1; D may be TRBD1 (5 bases). CDR1 is LGHNA, CDR2 YSLEER, per germline. The CDR3 runs 17 residues. The V end lost 0 bases, the J end lost 8 bases, and 22 bases lay between the germline ends.

This clone came up once. The rearrangement joins TRBV7-6 to TRBJ2-7, with 7 bases aligning to TRBD1. V lost 6 bases and J lost 1; bases outside the gene matches: 9. The CDR3 runs 15 residues. In germline, CDR1 is SGHVS, CDR2 FNYEAQ. CDR3 residues: CASSPSPTGSYEQYF. Written as DNA, the CDR3 is TGTGCCAGCAGTCCCTCCCCGACAGGGTCCTACGAGCAGTACTTC.

This sequence joins TRBV28 and TRBJ2-7; the D is unclear. The CDR3 consists of 13 residues. Trimming removed 4 bases at V and 3 bases at J, with 10 bases between. Per germline, CDR1 MDHEN and CDR2 SYDVKM. CDR3: CASSWSRYYEQYF. The CDR3 DNA is TGTGCCAGCAGTTGGAGCCGTTACTACGAGCAGTACTTC. The entire variable domain, with the rest obtained from reference TRBV28 and TRBJ2-7, is as follows: DVKVTQSSRYLVKRTGEKVFLECVQDMDHENMFWYRQDPGLGLRLIYFSYDVKMKEKGDIPEGYSVSREKKERFSLILESASTNQTSMYLCASSWSRYYEQYFGPGTRLTVT.

J is TRBJ1-3 and V is TRBV18; D ambiguous. Germline assignment: CDR1 KGHSH and CDR2 LQKENI. V was shortened by 3 bases and J by 8 bases, with 14 bases between the two germline ends. The CDR3 consists of 14 residues. The CDR3 nucleotides read TGTGCCAGCTCACCTCCCGGACCCTTCGACACCATATATTTT. Its protein is CASSPPGPFDTIYF.

V gene TRBV7-3 combines with J gene TRBJ1-1; TRBD1 agrees at 8 bases. Germline loops: CDR1 SGHTA, CDR2 FQGTGA. CDR3 length: 15 amino acids. V lost 4 bases and J lost 2; bases outside the gene matches: 6. The DNA for the CDR3 is TGTGCCAGCAGCTCTCCCGGGACAGGAAACACTGAAGCTTTCTTT. Translated, it gives CASSSPGTGNTEAFF.

As regards this clone: Other DNA sequences in this sample translate to the same CDR3. The rearrangement uses TRBV29-1 and TRBJ2-2; a possible D gene is TRBD2 (6 bases). This CDR3 has 13 amino acids. Germline values: CDR1 SQVTM, CDR2 ANQGSEA. Trimming took off 6 bases at V and 5 bases at J, with 13 bases between the two ends. This CDR3 is CSVGLARTGELFF. In DNA, the CDR3 is TGCAGCGTAGGGCTAGCGAGGACCGGGGAGCTGTTTTTT.

The CDR3 sequence is CASLGRGRTEAFF. In nucleotides, the CDR3 is TGTGCCAGCCTAGGCAGGGGGCGAACTGAAGCTTTCTTT. The rearrangement uses TRBV5-4 and TRBJ1-1; 8 nucleotides line up with TRBD1. After removal of 7 bases from V and 5 bases from J, the junction contained 7 bases not matched to a gene. This CDR3 contains 13 residues. The germline CDR1 and CDR2 sequences are SGHNT and YYREEE (reference sequence).

The V and J genes are TRBV25-1 and TRBJ2-2, with TRBD2 matching over 12 bases. Germline assignment: CDR1 MGHDK and CDR2 SYGVNS. The CDR3 covers 15 residues. V lost 4 bases and J lost 6; bases outside the gene matches: 3. The CDR3 region is CASSGLAGGPGELFF. The CDR3, as DNA: TGTGCCAGCAGTGGCCTAGCGGGAGGGCCCGGGGAGCTGTTTTTT.

The chain has TRBV9 and TRBJ2-7; 12 bases line up with TRBD1. Germline CDR1 is SGDLS and CDR2 is YYNGEE. V shed 3 bases and J 5 bases; nucleotides not matched to a gene: 6. This CDR3 region has 15 residues. CDR3 sequence: CASSGSGTGGDEQYF. CDR3 DNA sequence: TGTGCCAGCAGCGGCTCCGGGACAGGGGGCGACGAGCAGTACTTC.

The gene calls are TRBV29-1 and TRBJ2-5; D ambiguous. Per the germline V gene, CDR1 is SQVTM and CDR2 is ANQGSEA. V lost 1 base and J 5 bases, leaving 14 bases between the germline ends. The length of the CDR3 is 14 residues. CDR3 sequence (DNA): TGCAGCGTTGAAGGCGGTCTGGACGGGGAGACCCAGTACTTC. This translates into CSVEGGLDGETQYF.

This chain links TRBV29-1 with TRBJ2-1; the D call may be TRBD1 or TRBD2 (9 bases each). The ends were cut back, 0 bases at V and 8 bases at J, with 23 bases in the middle. The CDR3 has 17 residues. Germline V gene sequence: CDR1 SQVTM, CDR2 ANQGSEA. The DNA for the CDR3 is TGCAGCGTTGAAGATTGGGACAGGGCCGGGACTAGCTATGAGCAGTTCTTC. Protein: CSVEDWDRAGTSYEQFF.

This clone has only one observation. The chain uses TRBV7-3 and TRBJ2-5; unclear D gene. The CDR3 has 15 amino acids. Germline-derived CDR1 and CDR2 are SGHTA and FQGTGA. Trimming cost V 1 base and J 1 base, with 10 bases left between them. In nucleotides, the CDR3 is TGTGCCAGCAGCTTAAATTATGGCAGCCAAGAGACCCAGTACTTC. Its protein product is CASSLNYGSQETQYF.

J is TRBJ2-7 and V is TRBV5-1, with D maybe TRBD1 (6 bases). The CDR3 runs 14 residues. V gave up 4 bases and J gave up 2 bases, with 13 bases separating them. CDR1 and CDR2 (germline): SGHRS, YFSETQ. The CDR3 region is CASSTRSGAYEQYF. The CDR3 DNA sequence: TGCGCCAGCAGCACCCGGTCAGGGGCCTACGAGCAGTACTTC. The whole variable domain, remainder taken from reference TRBV5-1 and TRBJ2-7, is KAGVTQTPRYLIKTRGQQVTLSCSPISGHRSVSWYQQTPGQGLQFLFEYFSETQRNKGNFPGRFSGRQFSNSRSEMNVSTLELGDSALYLCASSTRSGAYEQYFGPGTRLTVT.

This clone was counted once. V usage is TRBV5-1 and J usage is TRBJ2-6, with D possibly TRBD1 on 5 matching bases. Germline lookup yields CDR1 SGHRS and CDR2 YFSETQ. The CDR3 consists of 16 residues. V was pared by 2 bases and J by 0 bases, with 9 bases between. CDR3: CASSFGAYSGANVLTF. The CDR3 nucleotides are TGCGCCAGCAGCTTTGGGGCCTACTCTGGGGCCAACGTCCTGACTTTC.